The 27 T cell receptor beta chains below were found in one sample sequenced in a study of blood T cell repertoires in COVID-19. Some clones are missing from TCRdb's copy, which holds only in-frame ones; the method was immunoSEQ multiplex PCR. The table has 200,000 to 250,000 clones, roughly 86% seen once. The sequenced sample was PBMCs or T cells enriched from blood (not recorded which). These receptors originate from a woman in her 30s with acute COVID-19.

This clone has a single count. The rearrangement uses TRBV28 and TRBJ2-4; TRBD1 matches 7 bases. The CDR3 consists of 14 residues. V dropped 3 bases and J dropped 8; count of bases not matched to a gene: 7. Germline assignment: CDR1 MDHEN and CDR2 SYDVKM. The CDR3 DNA sequence: TGTGCCAGCAGTTTGACAGGGAGTATGGACATTCAGTACTTC. Residues: CASSLTGSMDIQYF. The full variable domain, in which reference TRBV28 and TRBJ2-4 provide the parts outside the CDR3, is DVKVTQSSRYLVKRTGEKVFLECVQDMDHENMFWYRQDPGLGLRLIYFSYDVKMKEKGDIPEGYSVSREKKERFSLILESASTNQTSMYLCASSLTGSMDIQYFGAGTRLSVL.

The J gene is TRBJ1-5, the V gene TRBV7-2, with D possibly being TRBD1 (6 bases). Germline lookup yields CDR1 SGHTA and CDR2 FQGNSA. This CDR3 spans 14 amino acids. Trimming left V 4 bases short and J 7 bases short, with 14 bases between. The CDR3 spells CASSSGQLPQPQHF. CDR3 nucleotide sequence: TGTGCCAGCAGCTCAGGACAGCTTCCCCAGCCCCAGCATTTT.

V is TRBV7-9 and J is TRBJ2-7, with 7 bases that match TRBD1. After removal of 5 bases from V and 3 bases from J, the junction contained 10 bases not matched to a gene. The CDR3 runs 15 residues. Germline CDR1 and CDR2: SEHNR and FQNEAQ (reference sequence). The CDR3 DNA reads TGTGCCAGCAGCGACCCTGGACAGGTTTTCTACGAGCAGTACTTC. This translates into CASSDPGQVFYEQYF.

This chain links TRBV4-3 with TRBJ1-6; unclear D gene. Trimming cost V 0 bases and J 8 bases, with 20 bases left between them. The CDR3 is 18 amino acids. The germline V gene has CDR1 LGHNA and CDR2 YSLEER. The CDR3 region has the DNA TGCGCCAGCAGCCAAGATCTCCATCGAGAGGGCGCGGATTCACCCCTCCACTTT. Its translation is CASSQDLHREGADSPLHF.

The rearrangement joins TRBV9 to TRBJ1-1; D not certain. Trimming removed 2 bases from V and 2 bases from J, with 10 bases in between. The germline gives CDR1 SGDLS, CDR2 YYNGEE. The length of the CDR3 is 14 residues. The CDR3 region has the DNA TGTGCCAGCAGCGTCGCCGGAGTTAACACTGAAGCTTTCTTT. It specifies CASSVAGVNTEAFF.

The chain is built from TRBV19 and TRBJ1-2, with TRBD1 matching 7 bases. Germline CDR1 LNHDA, CDR2 SQIVND (reference sequence). The CDR3 totals 14 residues. V shed 4 bases and J 3 bases; nucleotides not matched to a gene: 5. The CDR3 nucleotides read TGTGCCAGTAGTAACAGGGGAGCGGACTATGGCTACACCTTC. This translates into CASSNRGADYGYTF.

The chain employs TRBV6-5 and TRBJ1-1; D gene unclear. Germline CDR1 reads MNHEY; CDR2 reads SVGAGI. The ends were cut back, 7 bases at V and 6 bases at J, with 9 bases in the middle. This CDR3 is built from 11 residues. This CDR3 is CASNLGPEAFF. Written as DNA, the CDR3 is TGTGCCAGCAATCTTGGGCCTGAAGCTTTCTTT.

The chain joins TRBV4-3 to TRBJ2-3, with 9 bases matching TRBD1. The length of the CDR3 is 16 residues. V lost 0 bases, J lost 4 bases, and 5 bases stayed unmatched. The V gene's germline CDR1 is LGHNA and CDR2 YSLEER. For the CDR3, the DNA is TGCGCCAGCAGCCAAGAACCGGGACAGGGTTCAGATACGCAGTATTTT. Translating gives CASSQEPGQGSDTQYF.

Notes on this clone: At the DNA level, this CDR3 is encoded by other sequences in the same sample as well. The chain employs TRBV9 and TRBJ1-5; 7 nucleotides match TRBD1. CDR3 length equals 14 residues. Trimming at V came to 5 bases and at J to 2 bases, leaving 4 bases not matched to a gene. Germline CDR1 and CDR2: SGDLS and YYNGEE. In nucleotides, the CDR3 is TGTGCCAGCAGTCTTACAGGGGGCAATCAGCCCCAGCATTTT. Residues: CASSLTGGNQPQHF. The variable domain in full, completed from reference TRBV9 and TRBJ1-5, reads DSGVTQTPKHLITATGQRVTLRCSPRSGDLSVYWYQQSLDQGLQFLIQYYNGEERAKGNILERFSAQQFPDLHSELNLSSLELGDSALYFCASSLTGGNQPQHFGDGTRLSIL.

This clone was recorded only once. The chain is built from TRBV7-9 and TRBJ2-7; 7 bases agree with TRBD1. CDR1 and CDR2 from the germline V gene are SEHNR and FQNEAQ (reference sequence). This CDR3 is 12 amino acids long. V was clipped by 6 bases and J by 6 bases; unmatched bases: 5. This CDR3 is CASRVYRGEQYF. The CDR3 coding sequence is TGTGCCAGCAGGGTTTACAGGGGCGAGCAGTACTTC. The full variable domain, in which reference TRBV7-9 and TRBJ2-7 provide the parts outside the CDR3, is DTGVSQNPRHKITKRGQNVTFRCDPISEHNRLYWYRQTLGQGPEFLTYFQNEAQLEKSRLLSDRFSAERPKGSFSTLEIQRTEQGDSAMYLCASRVYRGEQYFGPGTRLTVT.

The V call is TRBV6-4, the J call TRBJ1-1, with D uncertain. V gave up 6 bases and J gave up 12 bases, with 20 bases separating them. CDR1 is MRHNA, CDR2 SNTAGT, per germline. The CDR3 extends over 13 amino acids. The DNA of the CDR3 is TGTGCCAGCAGCGTCCAGGAGGGCGTAGGAACTTTCTTT. Protein product: CASSVQEGVGTFF.

The rearrangement joins TRBV30 to TRBJ1-1, with D hard to call. V gave up 4 bases and J gave up 3 bases, with 12 bases separating them. The CDR3 loop spans 13 amino acids. Germline-derived CDR1 and CDR2 are GTSNPN and SVGIG (reference sequence). The chain's CDR3 is CAWKLRLDTEAFF. The CDR3 nucleotides read TGTGCCTGGAAATTGCGGTTGGACACTGAAGCTTTCTTT.

The chain carries TRBV12-5 and TRBJ2-1; TRBD1 aligns across 9 bases. J was trimmed by 1 base and V by 6 bases; bases with no gene match: 16. The CDR3 is made up of 19 amino acids. Germline CDR1 is LGHNT and CDR2 is FRNRAP. The CDR3 loop is CASGFPGQGLKLSYNEQFF. CDR3 coding DNA: TGTGCTAGTGGATTTCCGGGACAGGGTCTCAAATTGTCCTACAATGAGCAGTTCTTC.

The chain is built from TRBV6-1 and TRBJ1-2; possible D gene TRBD1, 5 bases. The germline CDR1 and CDR2 sequences are MNHNS and SASEGT. The CDR3 runs to 15 residues. Deletions cut 3 bases from V and 4 bases from J, with 15 bases between. CDR3 sequence: CASSEGRGLVYGYTF. The CDR3 coding sequence is TGTGCCAGCAGTGAGGGAAGGGGCTTGGTCTATGGCTACACCTTC.

As regards this clone: One end of the junction does not line up with germline, which may come from a read error. The chain has TRBV6-1 and TRBJ1-5, with 7 bases that match TRBD1. The CDR3 runs 14 residues. Germline V gene sequence: CDR1 MNHNS, CDR2 SASEGT. The CDR3 DNA reads as TGTGCCAGCAGCGAAGACAGGGCCGGTCAGCCCCAGCATTTT. This encodes CASSEDRAGQPQHF.

This chain links TRBV18 with TRBJ1-2, with 7 positions matching TRBD1. Germline V gives CDR1 KGHSH, CDR2 LQKENI. J was trimmed by 2 bases and V by 8 bases; bases with no gene match: 8. CDR3 length: 14 residues. The CDR3 is CASTRDRENYGYTF. For the CDR3, the DNA is TGTGCCAGCACCAGGGACAGAGAAAACTATGGCTACACCTTC. Full variable domain (remainder filled in from reference TRBV18 and TRBJ1-2): NAGVMQNPRHLVRRRGQEARLRCSPMKGHSHVYWYRQLPEEGLKFMVYLQKENIIDESGMPKERFSAEFPKEGPSILRIQQVVRGDSAAYFCASTRDRENYGYTFGSGTRLTVV.

The rearrangement joins TRBV7-6 to TRBJ1-2, with a weak D call TRBD1 (6 bases). Germline V gene sequence: CDR1 SGHVS, CDR2 FNYEAQ. Trimming removed 10 bases from V and 8 bases from J, with 23 bases in between. The CDR3 spans 14 residues. The CDR3 loop is CAINRPGTPGGYTF. The DNA for the CDR3 is TGTGCCATTAACCGCCCCGGGACACCGGGAGGCTACACCTTC. Based on the CDR3 plus reference TRBV7-6 and TRBJ1-2, the full variable domain is GAGVSQSPRYKVTKRGQDVALRCDPISGHVSLYWYRQALGQGPEFLTYFNYEAQQDKSGLPNDRFSAERPEGSISTLTIQRTEQRDSAMYRCAINRPGTPGGYTFGSGTRLTVV.

This rearrangement joins TRBV11-2 to TRBJ2-5; weak D call: TRBD2 (6 bases). The CDR3 runs 12 residues. V dropped 1 base and J dropped 10 bases, with 10 bases sitting between them. The V gene's germline CDR1 is SGHAT and CDR2 FQNNGV. The CDR3, as DNA: TGTGCCAGCAGCTTAGCTACTAGCAACCAGTACTTC. Its protein product is CASSLATSNQYF.

V and J are TRBV30 and TRBJ2-3; D perhaps matches TRBD1 (5 bases). Germline CDR1 and CDR2: GTSNPN and SVGIG (reference sequence). Deletions cut 0 bases from V and 6 bases from J, with 10 bases between. This CDR3 is 13 amino acids long. In DNA, the CDR3 is TGTGCCTGGAGTGTGACAGTAGGGGATACGCAGTATTTT. Encoded protein: CAWSVTVGDTQYF.

This sequence joins TRBV6-5 and TRBJ1-5, with TRBD1 matching over 8 bases. V was pared by 8 bases and J by 4 bases, with 7 bases of the junction left unmatched. The CDR3 is made up of 14 amino acids. Germline V gives CDR1 MNHEY, CDR2 SVGAGI. CDR3 loop: CASQPRGQNQPQHF. Written as DNA, the CDR3 is TGTGCCAGCCAGCCCAGGGGGCAGAATCAGCCCCAGCATTTT.

As to this clone: One end of the junction does not line up with germline, which may come from a read error. The genes are TRBV30 and TRBJ1-2; TRBD1 aligns across 8 bases. Germline V gene data show CDR1 as GTSNPN and CDR2 as SVGIG (reference sequence). The CDR3 is 11 amino acids. CDR3 residues: CAWSPKQGVLF. CDR3 in DNA: TGTGCCTGGAGTCCAAAACAGGGGGTACTCTTC.

The V and J genes are TRBV4-2 and TRBJ1-2; D is uncertain. The ends were cut back, 0 bases at V and 7 bases at J, with 15 bases in the middle. Germline CDR1 and CDR2: LGHNA and YNFKEQ. This CDR3 region has 15 residues. The CDR3 nucleotides are TGTGCCAGCAGCCAAGATTATCCACCCCTCGGTGGCTACACCTTC. Translating it yields CASSQDYPPLGGYTF.

This sequence joins TRBV6-1 and TRBJ2-1, with 7 positions matching TRBD1. V was clipped by 3 bases and J by 3 bases; unmatched bases: 5. The CDR3 sequence is 15 residues long. CDR1 MNHNS and CDR2 SASEGT come from the germline V gene. The CDR3 here is CASSDGQDFYNEQFF. CDR3 DNA: TGTGCCAGCAGTGACGGACAGGACTTCTACAATGAGCAGTTCTTC.

This chain connects TRBV19 to TRBJ1-3, with D unresolved. Germline V lookup: CDR1 LNHDA, CDR2 SQIVND (reference sequence). The V gene lost 7 bases and the J gene lost 3 bases, with 22 bases spanning the gap. This CDR3 region has 17 residues. The CDR3 is CASTEGVRRASGNTIYF. The DNA of the CDR3 is TGTGCCAGTACCGAGGGAGTGAGGCGTGCGAGTGGAAACACCATATATTTT.

This clone occurred once. V and J are TRBV4-1 and TRBJ1-5; a weak D match, TRBD1 (6 bases). The CDR3 loop spans 15 amino acids. Germline V lookup: CDR1 MGHRA, CDR2 YSYEKL. Trimming shortened V by 6 bases and J by 0 bases, and 12 bases separated the two germline ends. The CDR3 sequence: CASRFRQVSNQPQHF. As DNA, the CDR3 is TGCGCCAGCAGGTTCCGACAGGTTAGCAATCAGCCCCAGCATTTT.

The rearrangement links TRBV19 to TRBJ2-2; 9 bases agree with TRBD1. V lost 3 bases, J lost 0 bases, and 14 bases stayed unmatched. Germline-derived CDR1 and CDR2 are LNHDA and SQIVND (reference sequence). The CDR3 runs to 20 residues. In DNA, the CDR3 is TGTGCCAGTAGTATCGGGAGACAGGGGGATATGCTCGCGAACACCGGGGAGCTGTTTTTT. The encoded protein is CASSIGRQGDMLANTGELFF.

This rearrangement joins TRBV19 to TRBJ2-7; D unresolved. CDR1 is LNHDA and CDR2 is SQIVND in the germline V gene (reference sequence). The CDR3 runs to 13 residues. V lost 5 bases and J 0 bases, leaving 8 bases between the germline ends. CDR3 sequence (DNA): TGTGCCAGTAGTGTCGGTGTCTCCTACGAGCAGTACTTC. The encoded protein is CASSVGVSYEQYF.